Listed here are 27 T cell receptor beta chains from one sample, sequenced in a study of blood T cell repertoires in COVID-19. TCRdb's table, derived via immunoSEQ multiplex PCR, lists solely in-frame clones and lacks some. Found here are about 140,000 clones, roughly 88% of them singletons; the top ten hold 1.5% to 2%. Material for sequencing was peripheral blood. These receptors were collected from a man between 65 and 79 years old with acute or convalescent COVID-19.

The chain employs TRBV6-5 and TRBJ2-7; the D gene is possibly TRBD1 (6 bases). The CDR3 length is 14 residues. Germline CDR1 and CDR2: MNHEY and SVGAGI. Deletions cut 5 bases from V and 2 bases from J, with 13 bases between. This CDR3 is CASSHRVEPYEQYF. The CDR3 nucleotides read TGTGCCAGCAGTCACAGGGTAGAACCCTACGAGCAGTACTTC.

The chain couples TRBV19 to TRBJ1-1; TRBD1 matches 7 bases. From germline, CDR1 is LNHDA and CDR2 SQIVND (reference sequence). J was trimmed by 6 bases and V by 3 bases; bases with no gene match: 4. CDR3 length equals 13 residues. CDR3 nucleotides: TGTGCCAGTAGTATTAGACAGGGTTCTGAAGCTTTCTTT. Its translation: CASSIRQGSEAFF.

The J gene is TRBJ2-7, the V gene TRBV10-3; TRBD2 matches 7 bases. V was clipped by 11 bases and J by 1 base; unmatched bases: 11. Germline V CDR1 and CDR2: ENHRY, SYGVKD. The CDR3 sequence is 14 residues long. CDR3 DNA: TGTGCCGCCTCGGTGGCGGGGGAGTCCTACGAGCAGTACTTC. Translation gives CAASVAGESYEQYF.

This chain connects TRBV6-5 to TRBJ1-1, with D possibly matching TRBD1 (6 bases). The germline V gene encodes CDR1 MNHEY and CDR2 SVGAGI. This CDR3 contains 15 residues. V lost 6 bases to trimming and J lost 0 bases, with 14 bases between them. CDR3 sequence (DNA): TGTGCCAGCAGCTTAATGACAGGCATGAACACTGAAGCTTTCTTT. Protein sequence: CASSLMTGMNTEAFF.

The rearrangement links TRBV19 to TRBJ2-7; the match to TRBD1 covers 11 bases. The length of the CDR3 is 16 residues. V shed 10 bases and J 2 bases; nucleotides not matched to a gene: 13. Germline assignment: CDR1 LNHDA and CDR2 SQIVND (reference sequence). CDR3 protein: CATSSSRDRGTYEQYF. For the CDR3, the DNA is TGTGCCACTTCTTCAAGCCGGGACAGGGGGACCTACGAGCAGTACTTC.

V usage is TRBV19 and J usage is TRBJ2-5; 7 bases align to TRBD1. V was clipped by 6 bases and J by 2 bases; unmatched bases: 9. The length of the CDR3 is 15 residues. The germline gives CDR1 LNHDA, CDR2 SQIVND (reference sequence). CDR3 amino acids: CASRFGQAEQETQYF. Written as DNA, the CDR3 is TGTGCCAGTAGGTTCGGACAGGCGGAACAAGAGACCCAGTACTTC.

The chain couples TRBV6-5 to TRBJ2-1; D remains ambiguous. Germline assignment: CDR1 MNHEY and CDR2 SVGAGI. This CDR3 is built from 16 residues. V lost 2 bases and J lost 2, with 13 bases in between. The DNA for the CDR3 is TGTGCCAGCAGTTACAGTGCTCCGACACCCTACAATGAGCAGTTCTTC. Amino acid sequence: CASSYSAPTPYNEQFF.

This CDR3 reads CASSIVAGGTDTQYF. DNA of the CDR3: TGTGCCAGTAGTATAGTCGCAGGGGGTACAGATACGCAGTATTTT. This chain connects TRBV19 to TRBJ2-3; 7 positions agree with TRBD1. The CDR3 contains 15 residues. Trimming cost V 1 base and J 3 bases; bases outside gene matches: 4. The germline CDR1 and CDR2 sequences are LNHDA and SQIVND (reference sequence).

This clone was detected only a few times. V is TRBV2 and J is TRBJ2-7; the match to TRBD2 covers 9 bases. Per the germline V gene, CDR1 is SNHLY and CDR2 is FYNNEI. V gave up 2 bases and J gave up 10 bases; unmatched junction bases: 9. The CDR3 covers 14 residues. The CDR3 is CASSENASGDRQYF. The CDR3 DNA reads as TGTGCCAGCAGTGAAAACGCTAGCGGGGATCGTCAGTACTTC.

The chain combines TRBV7-8 with TRBJ1-1, with D possibly matching TRBD1 (6 bases). The CDR3 has 14 residues. Trimming cost V 10 bases and J 1 base, with 16 bases left between them. Germline loops: CDR1 SGHVS, CDR2 FQNEAQ. The CDR3 here is CATSTGIENTEAFF. For the CDR3, the DNA is TGTGCCACCTCAACAGGGATCGAGAACACTGAAGCTTTCTTT. The variable domain in full, completed from reference TRBV7-8 and TRBJ1-1, reads GAGVSQSPRYKVAKRGQDVALRCDPISGHVSLFWYQQALGQGPEFLTYFQNEAQLDKSGLPSDRFFAERPEGSVSTLKIQRTQQEDSAVYLCATSTGIENTEAFFGQGTRLTVV.

The chain employs TRBV3-1 (or the pseudogene TRBV3-2) and TRBJ1-6; TRBD1 is a possible D gene (6 bases). CDR3 length equals 14 residues. Trimming cost V 2 bases and J 10 bases, with 12 bases left between them. The germline CDR1 and CDR2 sequences are LGHDT and YNNKEL (reference sequence). In DNA, the CDR3 is TGTGCCAGCAGCCAACAGGGGTTGGAATCACCCCTCCACTTT. Its protein is CASSQQGLESPLHF.

The rearrangement joins TRBV20-1 to TRBJ1-1, with D possibly being TRBD1 (6 bases). There are 12 residues in the CDR3. V lost 3 bases and J 5 bases, leaving 10 bases between the germline ends. Germline V gene data show CDR1 as DFQATT and CDR2 as SNEGSKA (reference sequence). The CDR3 DNA is TGCAGTGCTAGTACAGGGCGGACTGAAGCTTTCTTT. The encoded protein is CSASTGRTEAFF.

The chain links TRBV5-5 to TRBJ2-2; the match to TRBD1 covers 7 bases. V shed 0 bases, J shed 4 bases, and the junction held 9 bases outside the gene matches. The CDR3 loop spans 17 amino acids. CDR1 SGHKS and CDR2 YYEKEE come from the germline V gene (reference sequence). The CDR3: CASSLAGTAQGTGELFF. The CDR3 coding sequence is TGTGCCAGCAGCTTGGCGGGGACAGCCCAAGGCACCGGGGAGCTGTTTTTT. The variable domain in full, with the rest retrieved from reference TRBV5-5 and TRBJ2-2, is DAGVTQSPTHLIKTRGQQVTLRCSPISGHKSVSWYQQVLGQGPQFIFQYYEKEERGRGNFPDRFSARQFPNYSSELNVNALLLGDSALYLCASSLAGTAQGTGELFFGEGSRLTVL.

The CDR3 nucleotides read TGTGCCAGTAGTATAAGTAGCGGGAGGGCCCCCTCCTACAATGAGCAGTTCTTC. Its translation: CASSISSGRAPSYNEQFF. J is TRBJ2-1 and V is TRBV19, with 11 bases lining up with TRBD2. This CDR3 spans 18 amino acids. Losses at the gene ends were 2 bases for V and 0 bases for J; bases not matched to a gene: 6. The germline CDR1 and CDR2 sequences are LNHDA and SQIVND (reference sequence).

The chain uses TRBV30 and TRBJ2-5; D possibly corresponds to TRBD1 (5 bases). The V gene lost 4 bases and the J gene lost 5 bases, with 14 bases spanning the gap. The CDR3 consists of 13 residues. Germline loops: CDR1 GTSNPN, CDR2 SVGIG (reference sequence). CDR3 in amino acids: CAWKGRGIETQYF. The CDR3 nucleotides are TGTGCCTGGAAGGGTAGGGGCATCGAGACCCAGTACTTC.

V and J are TRBV10-1 and TRBJ2-5; a weak D match, TRBD1 (6 bases). Trimming left V 0 bases short and J 1 base short, with 9 bases between. Germline loops: CDR1 WNHNN, CDR2 SYGVQD (reference sequence). This CDR3 has 15 residues. The CDR3 DNA is TGCGCCAGCAGTGAGTCGAGGGGGATCCAAGAGACCCAGTACTTC. It specifies CASSESRGIQETQYF.

The chain uses TRBV5-1 and TRBJ2-1; 9 nucleotides line up with TRBD1. This CDR3 region has 16 residues. The germline V gene has CDR1 SGHRS and CDR2 YFSETQ. J gave up 1 base and V 3 bases, and 5 bases lay outside the gene matches. The CDR3 DNA follows: TGCGCCAGCAGCTACAGGGGGCTAGGGTCCTACAATGAGCAGTTCTTC. Translation: CASSYRGLGSYNEQFF. Full variable domain (outside the CDR3, taken from reference TRBV5-1 and TRBJ2-1): KAGVTQTPRYLIKTRGQQVTLSCSPISGHRSVSWYQQTPGQGLQFLFEYFSETQRNKGNFPGRFSGRQFSNSRSEMNVSTLELGDSALYLCASSYRGLGSYNEQFFGPGTRLTVL.

The rearrangement uses TRBV5-1 and TRBJ2-1, with D possibly TRBD1 on 6 matching bases. CDR3 length: 14 amino acids. The germline CDR1 and CDR2 sequences are SGHRS and YFSETQ. V was pared by 4 bases and J by 5 bases, with 13 bases between. CDR3: CASSLGDNHNEQFF. CDR3 coding DNA: TGCGCCAGCAGCCTAGGGGACAATCACAATGAGCAGTTCTTC.

The genes are TRBV18 and TRBJ2-3, with 9 positions matching TRBD2. The CDR3 is 15 amino acids. Germline trimming cut 2 bases from V and 5 bases from J; bases unmatched to any gene: 5. Germline CDR1 KGHSH, CDR2 LQKENI. The CDR3 region is CASSPRSGGKDTQYF. The CDR3 region has the DNA TGTGCCAGCTCACCAAGGAGCGGGGGGAAAGATACGCAGTATTTT.

V is TRBV9 and J is TRBJ2-3; the D gene is possibly TRBD2 (6 bases). The CDR3 length is 14 residues. Trimming pared 4 bases from V and 3 bases from J, leaving 12 bases between. CDR1 and CDR2 (germline): SGDLS, YYNGEE. The CDR3 sequence is CASSFAGGTDTQYF. In nucleotides, the CDR3 is TGTGCCAGCAGCTTTGCCGGAGGGACAGATACGCAGTATTTT.

This chain connects TRBV15 to TRBJ1-6, with 8 bases aligning to TRBD1. The CDR3 runs 16 residues. V was pared by 1 base and J by 7 bases, with 6 bases of the junction left unmatched. Germline V gene lookup returns CDR1 LNHNV and CDR2 YYDKDF (reference sequence). This chain's CDR3 is CATSRARQGSNSPLHF. The CDR3 DNA is TGTGCCACCAGCAGAGCGAGACAGGGGAGCAATTCACCCCTCCACTTT.

This chain links TRBV28 with TRBJ1-4; TRBD1 agrees at 8 bases. The germline gives CDR1 MDHEN, CDR2 SYDVKM. V lost 4 bases, J lost 6 bases, and 7 bases stayed unmatched. CDR3 size: 15 residues. CDR3 loop: CASSYQGAPDEKLFF. The CDR3 DNA follows: TGTGCCAGCAGTTACCAGGGGGCGCCGGATGAAAAACTGTTTTTT.

This clone was counted a single time. This sequence joins TRBV30 and TRBJ1-5; the D gene is possibly TRBD1 (5 bases). CDR1 is GTSNPN and CDR2 is SVGIG in the germline V gene (reference sequence). This CDR3 comprises 13 residues. V gave up 2 bases and J gave up 5 bases, with 10 bases separating them. The CDR3 DNA sequence: TGTGCCTGGAGTCAGGGTTCCCATCAGCCCCAGCATTTT. Residues: CAWSQGSHQPQHF.

The chain carries TRBV27 and TRBJ2-4, with no clear D. Germline values: CDR1 MNHEY, CDR2 SMNVEV (reference sequence). This CDR3 contains 13 residues. Trimming cost V 6 bases and J 3 bases, with 9 bases left between them. The CDR3 loop reads CASRQHNKNIQYF. DNA for the CDR3: TGTGCCAGCAGACAACATAACAAAAACATTCAGTACTTC.

In regard to this clone: One end of the junction varies from germline; a read error may be responsible. The chain is built from TRBV7-9 and TRBJ1-6; D perhaps matches TRBD1 (5 bases). This CDR3 comprises 13 residues. Germline V CDR1 and CDR2: SEHNR, FQNEAQ (reference sequence). The CDR3 DNA reads as TGTGCCAGCAGCTTCCAGGGAAATTCACCCCCCCACTTT. Encoded protein: CASSFQGNSPPHF.

This rearrangement joins TRBV12-3 or TRBV12-4 to TRBJ1-2, with TRBD1 matching 7 bases. The CDR3 runs to 13 residues. The V and J ends lost 6 bases and 8 bases, in that order; junction bases with no gene match: 9. The CDR3 loop reads CASSPTGVYGYTF. The CDR3 nucleotides are TGTGCCAGCAGCCCAACAGGGGTGTACGGCTACACCTTC.

This clone was observed a handful of times. This chain joins TRBV7-9 and TRBJ1-2, with TRBD1 identical over 10 bases. Germline lookup yields CDR1 SEHNR and CDR2 FQNEAQ (reference sequence). Germline trimming cut 5 bases from V and 5 bases from J; bases unmatched to any gene: 11. This CDR3 region has 16 residues. CDR3 sequence reads: CASSQSRGQGEYGYTF. CDR3 bases: TGTGCCAGCAGCCAGAGCCGTGGACAGGGGGAGTATGGCTACACCTTC.